This is a list of T cell receptor beta chains from one sample in a study of CD8 T cells in ankylosing spondylitis. TCRdb called the 5' RACE reads again in MiXCR, with one record for every CDR3 protein. This sample has about 350,000 distinct CDR3 sequences, with roughly 20% found just once. The sequencing sample was made of blood, either unsorted or a sorted T cell fraction (not recorded which). These receptor sequences come from a male donor with ankylosing spondylitis or in good health (not recorded which). The CDR3 runs from the conserved cysteine through the conserved F or W. A D gene is named only where the DNA matches it firmly. Clone sizes are given selectively: once, few, many, or a class where the clone is expanded.

>TRBV7-2|TRBJ2-1|TRBD2|-
CASSQMIAGGQIEQFF
TGTGCCAGCAGCCAGATGATAGCGGGGGGGCAGATTGAGCAGTTCTTC
>TRBV10-3|TRBJ2-3|-|-
CAINGGEAFTDTQYF
TGTGCCATCAACGGGGGAGAAGCTTTCACAGATACGCAGTATTTT
>TRBV28|TRBJ2-1|-|-
CASSSRTAISGHNEQFF
TGTGCCAGCAGTTCACGAACAGCTATCTCGGGCCACAATGAGCAGTTCTTC
>TRBV12-3/TRBV12-4|TRBJ1-2|-|few
CASSWELWNYGYTF
TGTGCCAGCAGTTGGGAACTTTGGAACTATGGCTACACCTTC
>TRBV6-1|TRBJ1-5|-|many
CASRTNRVRDQPQHF
TGTGCCAGCAGGACAAACAGGGTGAGGGATCAGCCCCAGCATTTT
>TRBV7-2|TRBJ2-3|TRBD1|few
CASSYGTDLTDTQYF
TGTGCCAGCAGTTACGGGACAGACCTCACAGATACGCAGTATTTT
>TRBV11-2|TRBJ1-4|-|-
CASSADGTVSEKLFF
TGTGCCAGCAGCGCCGATGGGACGGTTTCCGAAAAACTGTTTTTT
>TRBV12-3/TRBV12-4|TRBJ2-2|-|many
CASGRTTGELFF
TGTGCCAGCGGACGAACCACCGGGGAGCTGTTTTTT
>TRBV12-3/TRBV12-4|TRBJ1-1|-|many
CASRGHITLNTEAFF
TGTGCCAGCAGGGGACACATCACTTTGAACACTGAAGCTTTCTTT
>TRBV10-3|TRBJ2-3|TRBD2|-
CAISEEASGVSTDTQYF
TGTGCCATCAGTGAGGAGGCTAGCGGGGTTAGCACAGATACGCAGTATTTT
>TRBV20-1|TRBJ2-7|-|many
CSARPRGAPYEQYF
TGCAGTGCTCGCCCCAGGGGCGCACCCTACGAGCAGTACTTC
>TRBV12-3/TRBV12-4|TRBJ2-1|-|few
CASSLRLGSSYNEQFF
TGTGCCAGCAGTTTACGCTTGGGTAGCTCCTACAATGAGCAGTTCTTC
>TRBV5-1|TRBJ2-3|TRBD1|-
CASSFQGAVDTQYF
TGCGCCAGCAGCTTCCAGGGGGCCGTGGATACGCAGTATTTT